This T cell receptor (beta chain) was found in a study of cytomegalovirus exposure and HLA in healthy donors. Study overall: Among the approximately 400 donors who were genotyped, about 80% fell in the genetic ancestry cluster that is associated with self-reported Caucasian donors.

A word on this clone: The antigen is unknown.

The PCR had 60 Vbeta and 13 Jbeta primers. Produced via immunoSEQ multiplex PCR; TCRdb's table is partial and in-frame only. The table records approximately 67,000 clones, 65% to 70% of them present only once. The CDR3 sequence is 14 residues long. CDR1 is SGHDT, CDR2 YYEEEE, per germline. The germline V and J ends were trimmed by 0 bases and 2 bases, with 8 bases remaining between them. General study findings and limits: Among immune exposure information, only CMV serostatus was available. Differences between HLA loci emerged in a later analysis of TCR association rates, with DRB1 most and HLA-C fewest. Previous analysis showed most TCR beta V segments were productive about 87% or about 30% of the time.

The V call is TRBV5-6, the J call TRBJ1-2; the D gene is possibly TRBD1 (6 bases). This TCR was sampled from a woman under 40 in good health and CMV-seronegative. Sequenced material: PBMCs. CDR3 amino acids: CASSLGGRNYGYTF. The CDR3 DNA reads TGTGCCAGCAGCTTGGGGGGGCGGAACTATGGCTACACCTTC.